Shown below are 17 T cell receptor beta chains from a single sample sequenced in a study of beta chain features in type 1 diabetes. The investigators reverse transcribed all of the isolated RNA, so they sequenced expressed TCRB transcripts. Here immunoSEQ multiplex PCR was the method, and the copy in TCRdb shows in-frame clones only, minus some. The table records 150,000 to 180,000 clones, 11% of them present only once. The sequencing sample was made of central memory CD4+ T cells from blood. The origin of the receptors is a young man in good health.

This chain joins TRBV20-1 and TRBJ2-1, with a weak D call TRBD1 (6 bases). The CDR3 covers 11 residues. With 5 bases removed from V and 7 bases from J, the gap between germline ends came to 9 bases. CDR1 and CDR2 (germline): DFQATT, SNEGSKA (reference sequence). CDR3 amino acids: CSAPQGNEQFF. For the CDR3, the DNA is TGCAGTGCTCCCCAGGGGAATGAGCAGTTCTTC.

This chain joins TRBV5-6 and TRBJ1-6; TRBD1 is a possible D gene (5 bases). CDR3 length: 14 amino acids. The germline V gene encodes CDR1 SGHDT and CDR2 YYEEEE. V was pared by 5 bases and J by 7 bases, with 13 bases between. The CDR3 is CASSSGLRNSPLHF. CDR3 sequence (DNA): TGTGCCAGCAGTTCGGGACTACGAAATTCACCCCTCCACTTT.

This clone has more than one count but fewer than ten. The gene calls are TRBV9 and TRBJ2-7; D gene uncertain. This CDR3 has 12 amino acids. Germline CDR1 SGDLS, CDR2 YYNGEE. V lost 3 bases to trimming and J lost 4 bases, with 8 bases between them. The chain's CDR3 is CASSAGEYEQYF. The DNA for the CDR3 is TGTGCCAGCAGCGCCGGAGAATACGAGCAGTACTTC.

A few counts support this clone. This sequence joins TRBV6-5 and TRBJ2-4; D ambiguous. From germline, CDR1 is MNHEY and CDR2 SVGAGI. The CDR3 is 12 amino acids. Deletions cut 2 bases from V and 11 bases from J, with 10 bases between. The CDR3 coding sequence is TGTGCCAGCAGTTACGATCGCGGACTTCAGTACTTC. This sequence encodes CASSYDRGLQYF.

The gene calls are TRBV28 and TRBJ2-4; a weak D match, TRBD1 (6 bases). Germline lookup yields CDR1 MDHEN and CDR2 SYDVKM. Trimming pared 7 bases from V and 0 bases from J, leaving 22 bases between. The CDR3 extends over 18 amino acids. CDR3 amino acids: CASTPRGGVDIAKNIQYF. The CDR3 DNA follows: TGTGCCAGCACCCCTCGTGGGGGCGTTGACATAGCCAAAAACATTCAGTACTTC. Looking up the rest from reference TRBV28 and TRBJ2-4 gives the full variable domain: DVKVTQSSRYLVKRTGEKVFLECVQDMDHENMFWYRQDPGLGLRLIYFSYDVKMKEKGDIPEGYSVSREKKERFSLILESASTNQTSMYLCASTPRGGVDIAKNIQYFGAGTRLSVL.

The CDR3 loop reads CASSDFTDTQYF. DNA of the CDR3: TGTGCCAGCAGTGACTTCACAGATACGCAGTATTTT. The chain combines TRBV2 with TRBJ2-3, with no clear D. Germline CDR1 SNHLY, CDR2 FYNNEI. CDR3 length: 12 amino acids. V was clipped by 3 bases and J by 2 bases, with 3 bases between them.

V gene TRBV30 combines with J gene TRBJ1-5; D is unclear. This CDR3 has 15 amino acids. CDR1 is GTSNPN and CDR2 is SVGIG in the germline V gene (reference sequence). V was clipped by 8 bases and J by 2 bases, with 19 bases between them. CDR3 sequence: CALSYSRIGNQPQHF. The CDR3 nucleotides are TGTGCCCTAAGTTACAGTAGGATTGGCAATCAGCCCCAGCATTTT.

This clone showed up just a few times. The chain has TRBV7-2 and TRBJ2-1, with 10 bases that match TRBD2. The CDR3 runs to 14 residues. Unmatched junction bases numbered 3, after V lost 5 bases and J lost 5 bases. The germline V gene encodes CDR1 SGHTA and CDR2 FQGNSA. The CDR3 DNA follows: TGTGCCAGCAGCGGGACTAGCGAAAACAATGAGCAGTTCTTC. This gives the protein CASSGTSENNEQFF.

This clone was recorded a few times. The chain links TRBV29-1 to TRBJ2-1; 11 bases are shared with TRBD1. CDR1 is SQVTM and CDR2 is ANQGSEA in the germline V gene. With 4 bases clipped from V and 9 bases from J, the junction kept 11 bases outside the gene matches. This CDR3 is built from 15 residues. The CDR3 region is CSVALGQGAQGEQFF. CDR3 DNA: TGCAGCGTTGCCCTTGGACAGGGGGCGCAGGGTGAGCAGTTCTTC.

There are a few counts of this clone. The chain carries TRBV29-1 and TRBJ2-1, with D perhaps being TRBD1 or TRBD2 (6 bases each). V was cut by 4 bases and J by 1 base, with 11 bases left in between. Germline V gene lookup returns CDR1 SQVTM and CDR2 ANQGSEA. CDR3 length: 14 residues. As DNA, the CDR3 is TGCAGCGTTGGGGGGGCGATGTCCTACAATGAGCAGTTCTTC. It codes for CSVGGAMSYNEQFF.

The chain is built from TRBV10-3 and TRBJ1-6, with D perhaps matching TRBD1 (6 bases). Between the trimmed V and J ends, which lost 6 bases and 6 bases, there was a span of 15 bases. This CDR3 region has 15 residues. Germline loops: CDR1 ENHRY, CDR2 SYGVKD. The CDR3 protein is CAIRQGQFPNSPLHF. The CDR3 coding sequence is TGTGCCATCAGGCAGGGGCAGTTCCCTAATTCACCCCTCCACTTT.

A few counts support this clone. The sample has other DNA sequences that encode this CDR3 too. The CDR3 spells CSVEGTGNQPQHF. The CDR3 coding sequence is TGCAGCGTTGAAGGTACAGGGAATCAGCCCCAGCATTTT. This chain links TRBV29-1 with TRBJ1-5; tentative D call: TRBD1 (6 bases). CDR1 and CDR2 from the germline V gene are SQVTM and ANQGSEA. Trimming stripped 1 base from V and 4 bases from J, with 8 bases between. This CDR3 has 13 residues.

This clone was recorded a few times. The chain joins TRBV4-3 to TRBJ1-2; no firm D call. The CDR3 has 15 residues. Germline CDR1 reads LGHNA; CDR2 reads YSLEER. Between the trimmed V and J ends, which lost 0 bases and 6 bases, there was a span of 14 bases. This chain's CDR3 is CASSQDHQSPHGYTF. Here the CDR3 DNA reads TGCGCCAGCAGCCAAGATCATCAGTCTCCTCATGGCTACACCTTC.

This clone has more than one count but fewer than ten. The chain joins TRBV7-9 to TRBJ2-3, with D possibly TRBD1 on 6 matching bases. Germline loops: CDR1 SEHNR, CDR2 FQNEAQ (reference sequence). There are 18 residues in the CDR3. V dropped 1 base and J dropped 1 base, with 18 bases sitting between them. The chain's CDR3 is CASSLGTRGFRGTDTQYF. The CDR3 nucleotides read TGTGCCAGCAGCTTAGGAACCAGGGGCTTTCGGGGCACAGATACGCAGTATTTT.

The V and J genes are TRBV10-3 and TRBJ2-1, with a tentative D call TRBD2 (5 bases). Trimming stripped 4 bases from V and 0 bases from J, with 10 bases between. The CDR3 contains 15 residues. CDR1 and CDR2 from the germline V gene are ENHRY and SYGVKD. CDR3 nucleotides: TGTGCCATCAGTGGGGAGACTAACTCCTACAATGAGCAGTTCTTC. Translating it yields CAISGETNSYNEQFF.

The chain uses TRBV6-1 and TRBJ2-1; 12 nucleotides align to TRBD2. The CDR3 runs to 15 residues. V was pared by 7 bases and J by 6 bases, with 7 bases of the junction left unmatched. Germline CDR1 reads MNHNS; CDR2 reads SASEGT. CDR3 nucleotides: TGTGCCAGCACCGGGACTAGCGGGCAGGTCAATGAGCAGTTCTTC. This codes for CASTGTSGQVNEQFF.

The chain employs TRBV19 and TRBJ1-2; D call uncertain. V lost 9 bases, J lost 2 bases, and 19 bases lay in between. The length of the CDR3 is 15 residues. The germline V gene has CDR1 LNHDA and CDR2 SQIVND (reference sequence). CDR3: CASRAHRGYNYGYTF. DNA for the CDR3: TGTGCCAGCCGGGCCCACAGAGGGTACAACTATGGCTACACCTTC.